This T cell receptor beta chain was sequenced during a study of CD8 T cells in Susac syndrome. RNA was extracted with the RNeasy kit, and a quantity of roughly 0.5 to 1 ug was reverse transcribed using random hexamers. From the immunoSEQ multiplex PCR reads, TCRdb called clonotypes with MiXCR, one entry per CDR3 protein. The sample carries roughly 200,000 distinct CDR3 sequences, approximately 96% recorded once. CDR1 and CDR2 from the germline V gene are SQVTM and ANQGSEA. The CDR3 runs 11 residues. Trimming removed 1 base at V and 8 bases at J, with 8 bases between. The rearrangement links TRBV29-1 to TRBJ1-2; D possibly corresponds to TRBD1 (5 bases). Source material: CD4+ T cells from PBMCs. The clonotype comes from a human donor with multiple sclerosis. The CDR3 sequence: CSVEVGVGYTF. The CDR3 DNA is TGCAGCGTTGAAGTGGGGGTAGGCTACACCTTC.